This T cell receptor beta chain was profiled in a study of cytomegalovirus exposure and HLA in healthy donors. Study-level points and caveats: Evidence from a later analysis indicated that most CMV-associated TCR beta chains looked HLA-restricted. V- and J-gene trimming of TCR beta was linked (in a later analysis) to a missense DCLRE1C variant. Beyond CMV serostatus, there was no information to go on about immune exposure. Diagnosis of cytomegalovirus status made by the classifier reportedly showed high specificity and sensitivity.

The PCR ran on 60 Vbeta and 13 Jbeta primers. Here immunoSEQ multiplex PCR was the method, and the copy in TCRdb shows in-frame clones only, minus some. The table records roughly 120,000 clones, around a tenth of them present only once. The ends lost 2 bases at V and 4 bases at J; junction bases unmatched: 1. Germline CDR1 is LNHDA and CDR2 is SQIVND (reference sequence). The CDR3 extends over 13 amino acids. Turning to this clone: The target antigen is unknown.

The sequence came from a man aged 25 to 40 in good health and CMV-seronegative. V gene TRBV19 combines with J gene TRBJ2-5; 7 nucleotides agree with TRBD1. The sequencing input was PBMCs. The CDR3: CASSITGVETQYF. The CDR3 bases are TGTGCCAGTAGTATAACAGGGGTAGAGACCCAGTACTTC.